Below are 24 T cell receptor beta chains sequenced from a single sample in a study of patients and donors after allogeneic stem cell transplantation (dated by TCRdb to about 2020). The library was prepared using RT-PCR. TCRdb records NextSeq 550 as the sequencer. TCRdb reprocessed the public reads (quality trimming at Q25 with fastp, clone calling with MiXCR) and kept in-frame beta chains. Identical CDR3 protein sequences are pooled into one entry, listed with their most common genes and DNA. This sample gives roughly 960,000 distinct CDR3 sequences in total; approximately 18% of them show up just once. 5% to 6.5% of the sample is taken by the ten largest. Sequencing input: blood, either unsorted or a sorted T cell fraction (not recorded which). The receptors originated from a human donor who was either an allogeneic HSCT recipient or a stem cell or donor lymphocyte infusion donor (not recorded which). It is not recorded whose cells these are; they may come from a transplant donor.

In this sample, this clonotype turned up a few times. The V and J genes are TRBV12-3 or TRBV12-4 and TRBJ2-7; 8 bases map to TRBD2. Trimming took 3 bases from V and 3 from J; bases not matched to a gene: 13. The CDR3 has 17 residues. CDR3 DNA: TGTGCCAGCAGTTTTCCCGGGGCCCGCGGGGGGATCTACGAGCAGTACTTC. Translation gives CASSFPGARGGIYEQYF.

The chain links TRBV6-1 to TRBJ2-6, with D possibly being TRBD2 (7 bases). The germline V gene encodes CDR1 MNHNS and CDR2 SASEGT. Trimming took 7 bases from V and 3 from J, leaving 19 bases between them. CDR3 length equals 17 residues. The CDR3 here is CASTSAGGQFGANVLTF. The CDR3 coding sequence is TGTGCCAGCACCTCCGCCGGGGGGCAGTTTGGGGCCAACGTCCTGACTTTC.

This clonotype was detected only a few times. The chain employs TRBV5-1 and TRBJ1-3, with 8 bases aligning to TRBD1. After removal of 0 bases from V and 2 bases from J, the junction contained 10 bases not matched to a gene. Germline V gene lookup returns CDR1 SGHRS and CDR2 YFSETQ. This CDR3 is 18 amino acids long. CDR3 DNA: TGCGCCAGCAGCTTGGAAGCCTCTAACAGGGGGACTGGAAACACCATATATTTT. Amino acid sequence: CASSLEASNRGTGNTIYF.

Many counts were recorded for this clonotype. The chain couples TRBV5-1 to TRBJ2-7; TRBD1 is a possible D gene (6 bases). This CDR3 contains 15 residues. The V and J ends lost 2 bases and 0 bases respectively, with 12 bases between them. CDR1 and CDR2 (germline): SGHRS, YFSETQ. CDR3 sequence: CASSFLTGDSYEQYF. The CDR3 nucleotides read TGCGCCAGCAGCTTCCTGACAGGCGACTCCTACGAGCAGTACTTC.

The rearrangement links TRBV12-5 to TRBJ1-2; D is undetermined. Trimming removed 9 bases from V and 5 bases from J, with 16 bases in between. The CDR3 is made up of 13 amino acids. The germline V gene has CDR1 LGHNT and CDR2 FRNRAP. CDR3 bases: TGTGCTAGCTCGGTGGGTAGGCCATATGGCTACACCTTC. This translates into CASSVGRPYGYTF. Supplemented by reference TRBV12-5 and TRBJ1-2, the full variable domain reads DARVTQTPRHKVTEMGQEVTMRCQPILGHNTVFWYRQTMMQGLELLAYFRNRAPLDDSGMPKDRFSAEMPDATLATLKIQPSEPRDSAVYFCASSVGRPYGYTFGSGTRLTVV.

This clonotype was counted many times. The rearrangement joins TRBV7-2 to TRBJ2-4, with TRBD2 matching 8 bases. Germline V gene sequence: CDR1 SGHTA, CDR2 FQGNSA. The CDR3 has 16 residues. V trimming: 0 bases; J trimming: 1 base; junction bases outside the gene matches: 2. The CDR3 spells CASSLASSGAKNIQYF. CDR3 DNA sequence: TGTGCCAGCAGCTTAGCTTCTAGCGGGGCCAAAAACATTCAGTACTTC.

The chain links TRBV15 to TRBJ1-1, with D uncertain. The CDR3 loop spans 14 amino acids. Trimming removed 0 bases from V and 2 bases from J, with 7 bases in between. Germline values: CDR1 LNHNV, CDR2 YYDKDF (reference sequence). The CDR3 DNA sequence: TGTGCCACCAGCAGAGAAAGACTAAACACTGAAGCTTTCTTT. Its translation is CATSRERLNTEAFF.

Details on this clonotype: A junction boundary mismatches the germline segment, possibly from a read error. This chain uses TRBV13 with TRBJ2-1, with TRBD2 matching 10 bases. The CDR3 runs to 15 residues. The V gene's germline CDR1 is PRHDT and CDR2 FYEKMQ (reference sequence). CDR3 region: CASSVGLAERNEQFF. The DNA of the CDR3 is TGTGCCAGCAGCGTAGGACTAGCGGAGAGAAATGAGCAGTTCTTC.

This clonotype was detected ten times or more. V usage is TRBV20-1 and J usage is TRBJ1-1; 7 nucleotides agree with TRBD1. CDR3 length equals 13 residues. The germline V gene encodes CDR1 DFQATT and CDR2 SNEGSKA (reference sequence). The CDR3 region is CSARDRMNTEAFF. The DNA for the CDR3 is TGCAGCGCAAGGGACAGAATGAACACTGAAGCTTTCTTT.

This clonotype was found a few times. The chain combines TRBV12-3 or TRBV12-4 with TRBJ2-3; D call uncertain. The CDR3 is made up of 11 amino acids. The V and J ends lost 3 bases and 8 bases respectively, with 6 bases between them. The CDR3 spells CASSLDFTQYF. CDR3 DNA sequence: TGTGCCAGCAGTTTGGATTTTACGCAGTATTTT.

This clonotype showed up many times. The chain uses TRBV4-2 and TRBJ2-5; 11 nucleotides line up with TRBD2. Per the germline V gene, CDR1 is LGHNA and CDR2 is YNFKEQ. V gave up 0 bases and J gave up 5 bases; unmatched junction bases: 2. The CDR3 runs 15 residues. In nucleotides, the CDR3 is TGTGCCAGCAGCCAAGATGCTAGCGGGGGGGAGACCCAGTACTTC. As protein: CASSQDASGGETQYF.

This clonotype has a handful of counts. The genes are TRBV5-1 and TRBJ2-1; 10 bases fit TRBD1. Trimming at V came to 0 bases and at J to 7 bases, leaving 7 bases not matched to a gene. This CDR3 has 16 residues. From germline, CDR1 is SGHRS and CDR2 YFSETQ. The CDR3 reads CASSLAVPGQGNEQFF. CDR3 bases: TGCGCCAGCAGCTTGGCGGTCCCGGGACAGGGGAATGAGCAGTTCTTC. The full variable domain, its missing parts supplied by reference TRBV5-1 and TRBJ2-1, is KAGVTQTPRYLIKTRGQQVTLSCSPISGHRSVSWYQQTPGQGLQFLFEYFSETQRNKGNFPGRFSGRQFSNSRSEMNVSTLELGDSALYLCASSLAVPGQGNEQFFGPGTRLTVL.

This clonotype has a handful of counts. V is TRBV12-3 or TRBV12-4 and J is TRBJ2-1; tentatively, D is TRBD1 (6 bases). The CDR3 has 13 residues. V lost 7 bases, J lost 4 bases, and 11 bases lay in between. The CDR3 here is CASTIGGYNEQFF. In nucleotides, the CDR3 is TGTGCCAGCACCATAGGGGGTTACAATGAGCAGTTCTTC.

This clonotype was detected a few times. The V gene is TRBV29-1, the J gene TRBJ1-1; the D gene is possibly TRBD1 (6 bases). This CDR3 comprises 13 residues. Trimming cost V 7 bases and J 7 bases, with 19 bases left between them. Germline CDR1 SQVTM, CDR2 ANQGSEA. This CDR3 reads CSARDTFGGEAFF. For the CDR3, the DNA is TGCAGCGCCCGGGACACCTTCGGCGGTGAAGCTTTCTTT.

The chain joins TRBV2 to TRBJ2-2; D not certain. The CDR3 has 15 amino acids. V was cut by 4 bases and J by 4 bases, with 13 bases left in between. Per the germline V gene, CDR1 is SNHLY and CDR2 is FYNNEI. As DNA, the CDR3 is TGTGCCAGCAGTGCCGCCGGCTCATCCACCGGGGAGCTGTTTTTT. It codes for CASSAAGSSTGELFF.

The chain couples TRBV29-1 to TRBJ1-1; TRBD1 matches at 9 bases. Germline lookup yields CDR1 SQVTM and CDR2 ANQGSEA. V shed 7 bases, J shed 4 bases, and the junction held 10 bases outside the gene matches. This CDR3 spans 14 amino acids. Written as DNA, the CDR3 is TGCAGCGCTGTCTCGGGGACAGGGAGCACTGAAGCTTTCTTT. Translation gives CSAVSGTGSTEAFF.

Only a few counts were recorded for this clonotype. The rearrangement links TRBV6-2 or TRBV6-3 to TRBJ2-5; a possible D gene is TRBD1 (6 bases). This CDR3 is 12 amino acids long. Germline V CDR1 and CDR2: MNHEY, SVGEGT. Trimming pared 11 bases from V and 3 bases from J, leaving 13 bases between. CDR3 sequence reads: CAPSDRKETQYF. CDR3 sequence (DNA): TGTGCCCCATCGGACAGAAAAGAGACCCAGTACTTC.

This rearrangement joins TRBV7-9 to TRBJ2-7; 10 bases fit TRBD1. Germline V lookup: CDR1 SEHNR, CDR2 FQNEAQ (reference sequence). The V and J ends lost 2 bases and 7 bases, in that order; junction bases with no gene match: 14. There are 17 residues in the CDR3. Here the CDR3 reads CASSLQGQGVLRREQYF. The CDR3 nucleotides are TGTGCCAGCAGCTTACAAGGACAGGGGGTCCTTCGGCGAGAGCAGTACTTC.

The CDR3 region has the DNA TGTGCCTCAAGGGACAGGGGGCTTGGGGCCAACGTCCTGACTTTC. The encoded protein is CASRDRGLGANVLTF. This chain uses TRBV10-3 with TRBJ2-6, with 12 bases lining up with TRBD1. Germline V gene lookup returns CDR1 ENHRY and CDR2 SYGVKD. The CDR3 spans 15 residues. V dropped 11 bases and J dropped 3; count of bases not matched to a gene: 5.

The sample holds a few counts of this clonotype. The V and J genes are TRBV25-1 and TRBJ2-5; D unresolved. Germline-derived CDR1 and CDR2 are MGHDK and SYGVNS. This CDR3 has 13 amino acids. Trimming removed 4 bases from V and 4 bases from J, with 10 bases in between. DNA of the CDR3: TGTGCCAGCAGTGTCTTATTTGGAGAGACCCAGTACTTC. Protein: CASSVLFGETQYF.

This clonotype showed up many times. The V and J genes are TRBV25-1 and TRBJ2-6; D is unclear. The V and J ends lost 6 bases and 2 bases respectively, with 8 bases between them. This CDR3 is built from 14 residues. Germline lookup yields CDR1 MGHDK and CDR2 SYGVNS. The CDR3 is CASSPAAGANVLTF. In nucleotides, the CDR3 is TGTGCCAGCAGCCCAGCTGCTGGGGCCAACGTCCTGACTTTC.

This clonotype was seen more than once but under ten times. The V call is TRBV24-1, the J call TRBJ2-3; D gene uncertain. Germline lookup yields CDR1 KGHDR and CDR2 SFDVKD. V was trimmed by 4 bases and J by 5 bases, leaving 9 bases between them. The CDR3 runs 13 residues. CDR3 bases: TGTGCCACCAGTGACCCGACCGGAGATACGCAGTATTTT. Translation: CATSDPTGDTQYF.

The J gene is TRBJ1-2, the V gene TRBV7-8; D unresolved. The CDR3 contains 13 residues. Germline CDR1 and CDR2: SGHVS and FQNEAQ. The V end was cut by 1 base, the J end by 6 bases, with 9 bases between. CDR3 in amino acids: CASSLGLKDGYTF. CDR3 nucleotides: TGTGCCAGCAGCTTAGGGCTAAAGGATGGCTACACCTTC.

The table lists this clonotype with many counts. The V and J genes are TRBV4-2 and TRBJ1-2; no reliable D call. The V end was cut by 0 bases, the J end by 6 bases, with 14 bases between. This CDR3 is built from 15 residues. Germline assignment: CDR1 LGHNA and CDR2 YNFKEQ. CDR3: CASSQDTGYLDGYTF. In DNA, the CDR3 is TGTGCCAGCAGCCAAGATACGGGGTATCTCGATGGCTACACCTTC.